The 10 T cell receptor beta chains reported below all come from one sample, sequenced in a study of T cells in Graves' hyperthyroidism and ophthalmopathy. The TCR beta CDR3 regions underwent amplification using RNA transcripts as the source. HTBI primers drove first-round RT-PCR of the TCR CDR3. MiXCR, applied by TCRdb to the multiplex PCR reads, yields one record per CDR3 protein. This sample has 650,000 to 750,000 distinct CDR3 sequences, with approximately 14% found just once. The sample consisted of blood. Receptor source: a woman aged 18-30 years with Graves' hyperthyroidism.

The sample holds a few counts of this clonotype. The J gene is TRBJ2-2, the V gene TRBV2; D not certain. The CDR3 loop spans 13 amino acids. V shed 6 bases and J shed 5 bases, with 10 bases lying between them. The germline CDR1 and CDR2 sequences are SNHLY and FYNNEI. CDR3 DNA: TGTGCCAGCAGCGAACCCGGGACCGGGGAGCTGTTTTTT. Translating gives CASSEPGTGELFF.

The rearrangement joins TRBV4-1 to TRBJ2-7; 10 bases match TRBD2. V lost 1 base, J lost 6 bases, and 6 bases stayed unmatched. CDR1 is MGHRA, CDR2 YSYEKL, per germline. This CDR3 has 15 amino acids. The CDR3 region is CASSQVFLAGAEQYF. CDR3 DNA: TGCGCCAGCAGCCAAGTTTTTCTAGCGGGAGCCGAGCAGTACTTC.

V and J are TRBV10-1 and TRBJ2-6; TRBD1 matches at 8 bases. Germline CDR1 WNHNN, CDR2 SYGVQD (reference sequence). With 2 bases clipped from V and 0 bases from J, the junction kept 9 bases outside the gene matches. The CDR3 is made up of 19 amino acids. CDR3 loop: CASSERPRTGPSGANVLTF. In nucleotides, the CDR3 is TGCGCCAGCAGTGAGAGGCCGAGGACAGGGCCCTCTGGGGCCAACGTCCTGACTTTC.

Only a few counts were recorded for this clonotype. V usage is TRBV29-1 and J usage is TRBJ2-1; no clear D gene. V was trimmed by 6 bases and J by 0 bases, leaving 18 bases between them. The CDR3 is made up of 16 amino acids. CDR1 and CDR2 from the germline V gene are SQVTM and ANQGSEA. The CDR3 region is CSVLTGGDSSYNEQFF. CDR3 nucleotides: TGCAGCGTCTTGACGGGTGGGGATAGCTCCTACAATGAGCAGTTCTTC.

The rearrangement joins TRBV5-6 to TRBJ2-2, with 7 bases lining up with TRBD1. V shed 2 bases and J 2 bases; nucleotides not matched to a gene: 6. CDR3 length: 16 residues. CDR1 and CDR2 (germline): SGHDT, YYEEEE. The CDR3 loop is CASSFPAGGNTGELFF. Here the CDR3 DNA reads TGTGCCAGCAGCTTCCCGGCAGGGGGAAACACCGGGGAGCTGTTTTTT. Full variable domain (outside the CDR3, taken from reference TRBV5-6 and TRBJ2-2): DAGVTQSPTHLIKTRGQQVTLRCSPKSGHDTVSWYQQALGQGPQFIFQYYEEEERQRGNFPDRFSGHQFPNYSSELNVNALLLGDSALYLCASSFPAGGNTGELFFGEGSRLTVL.

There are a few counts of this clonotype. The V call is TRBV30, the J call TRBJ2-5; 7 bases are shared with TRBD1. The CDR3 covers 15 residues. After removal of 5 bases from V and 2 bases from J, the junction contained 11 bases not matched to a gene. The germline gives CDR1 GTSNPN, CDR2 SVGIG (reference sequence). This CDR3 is CAWGGGDRAQETQYF. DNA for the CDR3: TGTGCCTGGGGGGGCGGCGACAGGGCACAAGAGACCCAGTACTTC.

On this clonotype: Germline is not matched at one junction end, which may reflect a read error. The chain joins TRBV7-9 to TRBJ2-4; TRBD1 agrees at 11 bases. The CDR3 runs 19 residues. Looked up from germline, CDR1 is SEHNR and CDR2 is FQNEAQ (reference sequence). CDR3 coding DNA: TGTGCCAGCAGCTTACCCGGGACAGGGGGGTCCGGTAGCAAAAACATTCAGTGCTTC. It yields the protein CASSLPGTGGSGSKNIQCF.

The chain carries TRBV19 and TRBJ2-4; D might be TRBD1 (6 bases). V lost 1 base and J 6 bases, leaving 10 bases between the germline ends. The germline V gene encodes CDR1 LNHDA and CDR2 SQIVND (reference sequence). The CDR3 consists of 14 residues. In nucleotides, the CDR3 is TGTGCCAGTAGTATAGGGGGGCCCGGAAACATTCAGTACTTC. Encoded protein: CASSIGGPGNIQYF.

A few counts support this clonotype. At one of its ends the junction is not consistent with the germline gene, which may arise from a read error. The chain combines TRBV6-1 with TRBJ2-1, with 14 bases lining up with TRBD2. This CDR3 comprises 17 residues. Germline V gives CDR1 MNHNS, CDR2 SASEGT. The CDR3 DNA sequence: TGTGCCAGCAGAGAAGGACTAGCGGGAGGACCCTACAATGAGCAGTTCTTC. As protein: CASREGLAGGPYNEQFF.

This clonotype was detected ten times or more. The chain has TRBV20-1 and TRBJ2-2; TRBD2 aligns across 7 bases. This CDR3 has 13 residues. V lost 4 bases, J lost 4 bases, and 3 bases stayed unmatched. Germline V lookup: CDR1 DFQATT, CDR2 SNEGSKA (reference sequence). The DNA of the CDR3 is TGCAGTGCTATCGGGACTACCACCGGGGAGCTGTTTTTT. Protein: CSAIGTTTGELFF.